This passage covers 7 T cell receptor beta chains from one sample sequenced in a study of blood T cell repertoires in COVID-19. The method was immunoSEQ multiplex PCR; TCRdb's version includes in-frame clones alone and lacks a portion of them. The data contain roughly 360,000 clones, 81% of them singletons. What was sequenced was peripheral blood. The source of these receptors is a human donor with acute or convalescent COVID-19. The donor label of this sample is uncertain.

The V and J genes are TRBV28 and TRBJ2-2, with D perhaps TRBD2 (6 bases). CDR3 length: 14 amino acids. V was trimmed by 2 bases and J by 5 bases, leaving 9 bases between them. Germline CDR1 MDHEN, CDR2 SYDVKM. The CDR3 sequence is CASSLRRGTGELFF. CDR3 sequence (DNA): TGTGCCAGCAGTTTACGGAGGGGAACCGGGGAGCTGTTTTTT.

The rearrangement joins TRBV18 to TRBJ2-7, with D unresolved. CDR1 and CDR2 (germline): KGHSH, LQKENI. The CDR3 has 13 amino acids. Trimming removed 4 bases from V and 5 bases from J, with 12 bases in between. The CDR3 is CASSLSRQDEQYF. CDR3 bases: TGTGCCAGCTCACTGAGCAGGCAGGACGAGCAGTACTTC.

This chain joins TRBV4-2 and TRBJ1-2; tentative D call: TRBD1 (6 bases). Germline CDR1 reads LGHNA; CDR2 reads YNFKEQ. The CDR3 totals 16 residues. Trimming shortened V by 0 bases and J by 3 bases, and 14 bases separated the two germline ends. The CDR3 is CASSQDYGQLYYGYTF. CDR3 nucleotide sequence: TGTGCCAGCAGCCAAGATTACGGACAGCTATACTATGGCTACACCTTC.

This chain uses TRBV6-5 with TRBJ1-1; no clear D gene. The CDR3 is 14 residues long. The V gene lost 8 bases and the J gene lost 8 bases, with 21 bases spanning the gap. In germline, CDR1 is MNHEY, CDR2 SVGAGI. Here the CDR3 reads CASVNRGSGFEAFF. The CDR3 region has the DNA TGTGCCAGCGTAAACCGTGGGTCGGGTTTCGAAGCTTTCTTT.

V gene TRBV19 combines with J gene TRBJ2-6; 9 bases match TRBD1. Germline assignment: CDR1 LNHDA and CDR2 SQIVND (reference sequence). The CDR3 extends over 17 amino acids. V gave up 6 bases and J gave up 4 bases; unmatched junction bases: 10. CDR3 loop: CASRSGNRGLGANVLTF. In DNA, the CDR3 is TGTGCCAGTAGAAGCGGTAACAGGGGGCTCGGGGCCAACGTCCTGACTTTC.

This clone has just one count. The rearrangement uses TRBV19 and TRBJ2-7; D is possibly TRBD1 (6 bases). V lost 5 bases and J lost 4, with 12 bases in between. The CDR3 contains 13 residues. Germline V lookup: CDR1 LNHDA, CDR2 SQIVND (reference sequence). The CDR3 reads CASSVDRGYEQYF. The CDR3 nucleotides read TGTGCCAGTAGTGTGGACAGAGGGTACGAGCAGTACTTC.

The DNA of the CDR3 is TGTGCCAGCATTATCAGAGGGGGCGGGTACAATGAGCAGTTCTTC. It codes for CASIIRGGGYNEQFF. The chain recombines TRBV5-5 with TRBJ2-1, with TRBD1 matching over 7 bases. This CDR3 has 15 residues. Germline V gene lookup returns CDR1 SGHKS and CDR2 YYEKEE (reference sequence). Germline trimming cut 6 bases from V and 4 bases from J; bases unmatched to any gene: 10.